This T cell receptor (beta chain) stems from a study of graft-versus-host responses after intestinal transplantation. At the level of the study: Isolated intestinal, liver-intestinal, or multivisceral transplants were what recipients had. All of the recipients had induction that used anti-thymocyte globulin, then tacrolimus and steroids for approximately 3 years. Study outcomes and limitations: Declining HvG levels early post-transplant were linked to peak circulating GvH clone levels. In recipient marrow, GvH clones were found, and some appeared first in ileum or blood.

This CDR3 comprises 15 residues. The ends lost 6 bases at V and 4 bases at J; junction bases unmatched: 6. CDR1 is SGHTA and CDR2 is FQGNSA in the germline V gene. Turning to this clone: Its antigen is currently unknown.

Sequencing used immunoSEQ multiplex PCR; TCRdb keeps in-frame clones, though not all of them. The data show around 110,000 clones, 90% seen once. The chain has TRBV7-2 and TRBJ2-1; 10 bases line up with TRBD2. Sequenced material: unstimulated CD4+ T cells sorted from spleen or lymph node cells, taken before intestinal transplant. This clonotype was obtained from a human donor who received an intestinal transplant. CDR3 DNA: TGTGCCAGCAGTTTTGGACTAGCGGCATACAATGAGCAGTTCTTC. It codes for CASSFGLAAYNEQFF.